The 29 T cell receptor beta chains below were found in one sample sequenced in a study of T cell changes during pregnancy in multiple sclerosis. Some clones are missing from TCRdb's copy, which holds only in-frame ones; the method was immunoSEQ multiplex PCR. This table holds about 40,000 clones, 91% found once. This specimen was CD4+ T cells from peripheral blood mononuclear cells, taken in the third trimester of pregnancy. The origin of the receptors is a female donor in good health, enrolled as a control in a pregnancy study.

The chain is built from TRBV28 and TRBJ1-2, with a possible D match to TRBD1 (5 bases). Germline V gene sequence: CDR1 MDHEN, CDR2 SYDVKM. Trimming stripped 6 bases from V and 1 base from J, with 15 bases between. The CDR3 sequence is 15 residues long. CDR3 DNA: TGTGCCAGCAGCCTTCCCTCCCAGGGTAACTATGGCTACACCTTC. Its translation is CASSLPSQGNYGYTF.

The V and J genes are TRBV7-9 and TRBJ1-5, with 8 bases lining up with TRBD1. Germline CDR1 reads SEHNR; CDR2 reads FQNEAQ (reference sequence). Trimming took 5 bases from V and 5 from J; bases not matched to a gene: 8. This CDR3 region has 15 residues. This CDR3 is CASSPTTGEHQPQHF. CDR3 bases: TGTGCCAGCAGCCCAACGACAGGGGAGCATCAGCCCCAGCATTTT.

The chain uses TRBV10-3 and TRBJ1-4, with 7 positions matching TRBD1. CDR3 length: 16 residues. V dropped 3 bases and J dropped 5; count of bases not matched to a gene: 9. Germline V gives CDR1 ENHRY, CDR2 SYGVKD. The CDR3 is CAISDPDRDVNEKLFF. CDR3 sequence (DNA): TGTGCCATCAGTGACCCTGACAGGGACGTAAATGAAAAACTGTTTTTT.

The chain links TRBV7-3 to TRBJ2-7; D uncertain. The CDR3 has 14 residues. Trimming stripped 4 bases from V and 5 bases from J, with 15 bases between. Germline V lookup: CDR1 SGHTA, CDR2 FQGTGA. CDR3 sequence: CASSSLLPPHEQYF. The CDR3 DNA reads TGTGCCAGCAGCTCGTTACTACCTCCCCACGAGCAGTACTTC. Together with reference TRBV7-3 and TRBJ2-7, the CDR3 gives the full variable domain: GAGVSQTPSNKVTEKGKYVELRCDPISGHTALYWYRQSLGQGPEFLIYFQGTGAADDSGLPNDRFFAVRPEGSVSTLKIQRTERGDSAVYLCASSSLLPPHEQYFGPGTRLTVT.

In nucleotides, the CDR3 is TGTGCCAGCACGACTATGAGCTCCTACAATGAGCAGTTCTTC. Its translation is CASTTMSSYNEQFF. The rearrangement uses TRBV7-2 and TRBJ2-1; maybe TRBD2 (5 bases). V was shortened by 7 bases and J by 0 bases, with 10 bases between the two germline ends. CDR3 length: 14 residues. The germline CDR1 and CDR2 sequences are SGHTA and FQGNSA.

This clone has just one count. The same CDR3 can be traced to other DNA sequences in this sample. V gene TRBV11-3 combines with J gene TRBJ2-3; 8 nucleotides match TRBD2. The CDR3 loop spans 14 amino acids. V shed 5 bases, J shed 4 bases, and the junction held 5 bases outside the gene matches. Germline CDR1 SGHNT, CDR2 YENEEA. The CDR3 loop reads CASSLGLAPDTQYF. The CDR3 nucleotides are TGTGCCAGCAGCCTAGGACTAGCCCCAGATACGCAGTATTTT.

This sequence joins TRBV30 and TRBJ1-4; D is unresolved. The CDR3 sequence is 16 residues long. CDR1 and CDR2 from the germline V gene are GTSNPN and SVGIG (reference sequence). V was cut by 0 bases and J by 0 bases, with 11 bases left in between. This CDR3 is CAWSVLPSATNEKLFF. The DNA of the CDR3 is TGTGCCTGGAGTGTGCTCCCCAGTGCAACTAATGAAAAACTGTTTTTT.

The chain is built from TRBV5-1 and TRBJ2-7, with D possibly matching TRBD1 (6 bases). The germline V gene has CDR1 SGHRS and CDR2 YFSETQ. This CDR3 comprises 13 residues. The V end lost 1 base, the J end lost 6 bases, and 11 bases lay between the germline ends. The CDR3 here is CASSLKSTGEQYF. CDR3 DNA: TGCGCCAGCAGCTTGAAATCGACAGGCGAGCAGTACTTC. Supplemented by reference TRBV5-1 and TRBJ2-7, the full variable domain reads KAGVTQTPRYLIKTRGQQVTLSCSPISGHRSVSWYQQTPGQGLQFLFEYFSETQRNKGNFPGRFSGRQFSNSRSEMNVSTLELGDSALYLCASSLKSTGEQYFGPGTRLTVT.

This chain connects TRBV2 to TRBJ1-1, with D perhaps matching TRBD1 (5 bases). The germline V and J ends were trimmed by 11 bases and 1 base, with 20 bases remaining between them. Germline V gene data show CDR1 as SNHLY and CDR2 as FYNNEI. CDR3 length: 15 residues. The CDR3 loop is CAWKGSREENTEAFF. In nucleotides, the CDR3 is TGTGCCTGGAAGGGGTCAAGGGAGGAGAACACTGAAGCTTTCTTT.

The V and J genes are TRBV5-4 and TRBJ2-2, with TRBD2 identical over 10 bases. The CDR3 consists of 15 residues. The ends lost 5 bases at V and 5 bases at J; junction bases unmatched: 6. In germline, CDR1 is SGHNT, CDR2 YYREEE (reference sequence). In nucleotides, the CDR3 is TGTGCCAGCAGGGCCGGACTAGCGGAAACCGGGGAGCTGTTTTTT. This gives the protein CASRAGLAETGELFF.

This chain joins TRBV19 and TRBJ2-7; tentatively, D is TRBD1 (6 bases). The CDR3 has 15 residues. In germline, CDR1 is LNHDA, CDR2 SQIVND (reference sequence). V lost 5 bases and J lost 2, with 16 bases in between. CDR3 protein: CASSAQTGLTYEQYF. The CDR3 nucleotides are TGTGCCAGTAGTGCCCAGACAGGTCTCACCTACGAGCAGTACTTC.

This chain links TRBV6-6 with TRBJ2-6; unclear D gene. Trimming cost V 2 bases and J 0 bases, with 8 bases left between them. The CDR3 loop spans 16 amino acids. In germline, CDR1 is MNHNY, CDR2 SVGAGI (reference sequence). The CDR3 region is CASSYGGSSGANVLTF. CDR3 DNA sequence: TGTGCCAGCAGTTACGGCGGAAGCTCTGGGGCCAACGTCCTGACTTTC.

The count of this clone is one. The rearrangement uses TRBV30 and TRBJ1-1; D call uncertain. The length of the CDR3 is 12 residues. Looked up from germline, CDR1 is GTSNPN and CDR2 is SVGIG (reference sequence). CDR3 coding DNA: TGTGGTGTCTCCAGGCTTTACACTGAAGCTTTCTTT. The encoded protein is CGVSRLYTEAFF. The whole variable domain, remainder taken from reference TRBV30 and TRBJ1-1, is SQTIHQWPATLVQPVGSPLSLECTVEGTSNPNLYWYRQAAGRGLQLLFYSVGIGQISSEVPQNLSASRPQDRQFILSSKKLLLSDSGFYLCGVSRLYTEAFFGQGTRLTVV.

This clone has a single count. The CDR3 reads CASSVDRASSGNTIYF. The CDR3 bases are TGTGCCAGCAGCGTGGACAGGGCAAGCTCTGGAAACACCATATATTTT. This chain connects TRBV9 to TRBJ1-3, with 8 bases fitting TRBD1. The CDR3 consists of 16 residues. Trimming cost V 2 bases and J 0 bases; bases outside gene matches: 4. CDR1 is SGDLS and CDR2 is YYNGEE in the germline V gene.

This clone was observed once. The V gene is TRBV7-3, the J gene TRBJ2-2; TRBD2 matches 8 bases. Per the germline V gene, CDR1 is SGHTA and CDR2 is FQGTGA. V gave up 2 bases and J gave up 4 bases; unmatched junction bases: 6. CDR3 length equals 16 residues. The DNA for the CDR3 is TGTGCCAGCAGCTTAGGCGCGGGAGGAACCACCGGGGAGCTGTTTTTT. As protein: CASSLGAGGTTGELFF.

V usage is TRBV2 and J usage is TRBJ1-5; D unresolved. This CDR3 spans 16 amino acids. V lost 0 bases and J lost 2, with 11 bases in between. CDR1 and CDR2 (germline): SNHLY, FYNNEI. The CDR3 DNA reads TGTGCCAGCAGTGAAGCGCTTTGGAGGGGCAATCAGCCCCAGCATTTT. Translation gives CASSEALWRGNQPQHF.

A single count supports this clone. The chain combines TRBV20-1 with TRBJ2-1, with 9 bases lining up with TRBD1. The CDR3 contains 11 residues. Germline assignment: CDR1 DFQATT and CDR2 SNEGSKA (reference sequence). V dropped 7 bases and J dropped 14; count of bases not matched to a gene: 9. CDR3 nucleotide sequence: TGCAGTGTCGGGACAGGGTTCGGGAAGTTCTTC. As protein: CSVGTGFGKFF.

The sample holds one count of this clone. The chain combines TRBV6-5 with TRBJ2-7, with 11 nucleotides matching TRBD2. The V and J ends lost 5 bases and 5 bases, in that order; junction bases with no gene match: 8. This CDR3 contains 15 residues. The germline gives CDR1 MNHEY, CDR2 SVGAGI. Here the CDR3 reads CASSITLAGVNEQYF. The CDR3 region has the DNA TGTGCCAGCAGTATAACACTAGCGGGAGTGAACGAGCAGTACTTC.

In this sample, this clone turned up a few times. This chain joins TRBV28 and TRBJ2-2, with a possible D match to TRBD2 (5 bases). Germline V gene lookup returns CDR1 MDHEN and CDR2 SYDVKM. The CDR3 has 16 residues. Trimming took off 5 bases at V and 0 bases at J, with 13 bases between the two ends. In nucleotides, the CDR3 is TGTGCCAGCAGTACCAACGGACTGGCGAACACCGGGGAGCTGTTTTTT. Its translation: CASSTNGLANTGELFF.

This chain uses TRBV20-1 with TRBJ1-1, with unresolved D. V lost 5 bases and J 0 bases, leaving 4 bases between the germline ends. The germline V gene has CDR1 DFQATT and CDR2 SNEGSKA (reference sequence). There are 11 residues in the CDR3. The chain's CDR3 is CSAYLNTEAFF. In DNA form, the CDR3 reads TGCAGTGCTTATTTGAACACTGAAGCTTTCTTT.

The chain joins TRBV28 to TRBJ1-5; 11 bases fit TRBD1. The V and J ends lost 5 bases and 7 bases, in that order; junction bases with no gene match: 13. The CDR3 totals 17 residues. The V gene's germline CDR1 is MDHEN and CDR2 SYDVKM. As DNA, the CDR3 is TGTGCCAGCAGTAACACGAGGACAGGGGGCTTCTACCAGCCCCAGCATTTT. It yields the protein CASSNTRTGGFYQPQHF.

The V and J genes are TRBV18 and TRBJ1-4, with D tentatively TRBD1 (6 bases). V was pared by 8 bases and J by 8 bases, with 21 bases between. The CDR3 covers 15 residues. Germline V gene data show CDR1 as KGHSH and CDR2 as LQKENI. CDR3 bases: TGTGCCAGCGGCGACGGACAGTCGATCGGGGAAAAACTGTTTTTT. Its translation: CASGDGQSIGEKLFF. Filled out from reference TRBV18 and TRBJ1-4, the complete variable domain reads NAGVMQNPRHLVRRRGQEARLRCSPMKGHSHVYWYRQLPEEGLKFMVYLQKENIIDESGMPKERFSAEFPKEGPSILRIQQVVRGDSAAYFCASGDGQSIGEKLFFGSGTQLSVL.

This sequence joins TRBV6-1 and TRBJ1-1; no clear D. Per germline, CDR1 MNHNS and CDR2 SASEGT. This CDR3 has 12 residues. Trimming cost V 4 bases and J 5 bases, with 8 bases left between them. The DNA for the CDR3 is TGTGCCAGCAGTGGAGGTGGGACTGAAGCTTTCTTT. Residues: CASSGGGTEAFF.

The V and J genes are TRBV7-8 and TRBJ2-6; 10 bases are shared with TRBD1. This CDR3 is built from 19 residues. The germline gives CDR1 SGHVS, CDR2 FQNEAQ. V gave up 2 bases and J gave up 2 bases; unmatched junction bases: 9. CDR3 DNA sequence: TGTGCCAGCAGCTTAATTGGTCCGACAGGGGGCACTGGGGCCAACGTCCTGACTTTC. Its protein product is CASSLIGPTGGTGANVLTF.

This chain uses TRBV4-1 with TRBJ2-5, with D uncertain. The CDR3 covers 15 residues. Germline CDR1 and CDR2: MGHRA and YSYEKL. The V and J ends lost 0 bases and 5 bases respectively, with 13 bases between them. The CDR3 bases are TGCGCCAGCAGCCAAGAATACCCCTCGCGGGAGACCCAGTACTTC. Protein sequence: CASSQEYPSRETQYF.

This clone has just one count. CDR3 region: CAISESTAAGETQYF. Written as DNA, the CDR3 is TGTGCCATCAGTGAGTCGACGGCCGCGGGAGAGACCCAGTACTTC. The chain is built from TRBV10-3 and TRBJ2-5; perhaps TRBD2 as D (5 bases). The ends were cut back, 0 bases at V and 4 bases at J, with 12 bases in the middle. Germline CDR1 reads ENHRY; CDR2 reads SYGVKD. CDR3 length: 15 amino acids.

The gene calls are TRBV6-1 and TRBJ2-5; the D gene is possibly TRBD1 (6 bases). V lost 4 bases to trimming and J lost 2 bases, with 11 bases between them. Germline V gene sequence: CDR1 MNHNS, CDR2 SASEGT. The CDR3 runs to 14 residues. The CDR3 nucleotides are TGTGCCAGCAGTGGGTCAGGGGATCAAGAGACCCAGTACTTC. It is translated as CASSGSGDQETQYF.

V usage is TRBV7-3 and J usage is TRBJ2-7; weak D call: TRBD2 (6 bases). CDR1 SGHTA and CDR2 FQGTGA come from the germline V gene. This CDR3 region has 12 residues. The V and J ends lost 9 bases and 2 bases respectively, with 11 bases between them. The CDR3 DNA sequence: TGTGCCAGTGGGGACTCTCCCTACGAGCAGTACTTC. Translating it yields CASGDSPYEQYF.

This clone has a single count. V usage is TRBV9 and J usage is TRBJ2-3, with 14 bases matching TRBD2. Losses at the gene ends were 3 bases for V and 5 bases for J; bases not matched to a gene: 5. This CDR3 is built from 16 residues. The germline CDR1 and CDR2 sequences are SGDLS and YYNGEE. As DNA, the CDR3 is TGTGCCAGCAGCGGGACTAGCGGGGGGCCTGTAGATACGCAGTATTTT. Protein product: CASSGTSGGPVDTQYF.